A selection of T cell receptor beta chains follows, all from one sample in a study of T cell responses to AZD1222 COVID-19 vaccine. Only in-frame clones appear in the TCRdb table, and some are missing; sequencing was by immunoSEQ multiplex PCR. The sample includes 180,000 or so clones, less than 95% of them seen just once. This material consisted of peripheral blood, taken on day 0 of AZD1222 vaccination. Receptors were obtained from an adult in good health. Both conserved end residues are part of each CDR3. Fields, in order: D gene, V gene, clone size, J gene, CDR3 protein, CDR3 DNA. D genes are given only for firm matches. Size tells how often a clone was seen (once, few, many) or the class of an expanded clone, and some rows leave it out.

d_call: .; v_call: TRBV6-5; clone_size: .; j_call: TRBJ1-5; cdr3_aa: CASSPARTANQPQHF; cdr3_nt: TGTGCCAGCAGCCCCGCCCGGACTGCTAATCAGCCCCAGCATTTT
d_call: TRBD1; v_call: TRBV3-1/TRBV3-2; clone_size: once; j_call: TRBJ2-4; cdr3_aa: CASSQRTGDFQNIQYF; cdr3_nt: TGTGCCAGCAGCCAACGGACAGGGGACTTCCAAAACATTCAGTACTTC
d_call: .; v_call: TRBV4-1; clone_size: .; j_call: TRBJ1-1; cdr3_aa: CASSHPGVDTEAFF; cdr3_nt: TGCGCCAGCAGCCACCCAGGGGTGGACACTGAAGCTTTCTTT
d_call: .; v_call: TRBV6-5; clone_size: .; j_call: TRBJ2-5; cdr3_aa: CASSYLGRNQETQYF; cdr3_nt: TGTGCCAGCAGTTACCTGGGGCGGAACCAAGAGACCCAGTACTTC
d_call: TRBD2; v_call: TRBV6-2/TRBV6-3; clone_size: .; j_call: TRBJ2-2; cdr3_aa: CASSRDYTTGELFF; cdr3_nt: TGTGCCAGCAGCCGGGACTACACCACCGGGGAGCTGTTTTTT
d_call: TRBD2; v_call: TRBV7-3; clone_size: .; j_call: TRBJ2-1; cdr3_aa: CASSHSGLAANNEQFF; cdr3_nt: TGTGCCAGCAGCCATTCAGGACTAGCGGCTAACAATGAGCAGTTCTTC
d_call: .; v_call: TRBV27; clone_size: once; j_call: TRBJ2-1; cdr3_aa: CASSNGRSNEQFF; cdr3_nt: TGTGCCAGCAGTAACGGCAGATCCAATGAGCAGTTCTTC
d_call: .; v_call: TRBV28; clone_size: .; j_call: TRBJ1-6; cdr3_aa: CASGGGTYYSPLHF; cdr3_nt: TGTGCCAGCGGGGGAGGCACTTACTATTCACCCCTCCACTTT
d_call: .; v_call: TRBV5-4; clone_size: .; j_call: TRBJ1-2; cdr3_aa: CASSFRAESDGYTF; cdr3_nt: TGTGCCAGCAGCTTCAGGGCCGAGAGTGATGGCTACACCTTC
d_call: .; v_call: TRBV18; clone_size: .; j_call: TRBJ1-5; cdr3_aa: CASSPRTSENQPQHF; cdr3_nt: TGTGCCAGCTCACCACGGACATCAGAAAATCAGCCCCAGCATTTT
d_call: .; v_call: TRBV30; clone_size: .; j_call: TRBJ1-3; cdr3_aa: CAWSTWGGGSGNTIYF; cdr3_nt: TGTGCCTGGAGTACCTGGGGCGGTGGCTCTGGAAACACCATATATTTT
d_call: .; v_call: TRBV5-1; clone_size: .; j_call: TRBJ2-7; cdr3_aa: CASSLSPWGSFGYEQYF; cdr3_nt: TGCGCCAGCAGCTTGAGCCCATGGGGTTCCTTTGGCTACGAGCAGTACTTC
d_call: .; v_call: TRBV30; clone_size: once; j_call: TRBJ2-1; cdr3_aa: CAWSVLGTGAAMYEQFF; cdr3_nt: TGTGCCTGGAGTGTTCTAGGAACAGGCGCGGCTATGTATGAGCAGTTCTTC
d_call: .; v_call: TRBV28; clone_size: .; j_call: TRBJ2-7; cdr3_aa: CASSLTPPDEQYF; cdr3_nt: TGTGCCAGCAGTCTCACCCCTCCGGACGAGCAGTACTTC
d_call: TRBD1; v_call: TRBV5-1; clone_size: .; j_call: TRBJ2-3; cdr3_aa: CASSLVGGTGGAGFTYTQYF; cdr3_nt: TGCGCCAGCAGCTTGGTTGGCGGGACAGGGGGCGCAGGGTTTACATATACGCAGTATTTT
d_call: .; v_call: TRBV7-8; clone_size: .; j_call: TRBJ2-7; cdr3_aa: CASSPPTGRTYEQYF; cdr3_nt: TGTGCCAGCAGCCCACCGACAGGCAGAACCTACGAGCAGTACTTC
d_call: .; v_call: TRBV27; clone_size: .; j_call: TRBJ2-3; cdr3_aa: CASSSTQGNTQYF; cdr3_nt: TGTGCCAGCAGTTCGACACAGGGAAATACGCAGTATTTT
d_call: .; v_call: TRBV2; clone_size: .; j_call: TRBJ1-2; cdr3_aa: CASTGTRQNYGYTF; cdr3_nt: TGTGCCAGCACCGGGACAAGACAGAACTATGGCTACACCTTC
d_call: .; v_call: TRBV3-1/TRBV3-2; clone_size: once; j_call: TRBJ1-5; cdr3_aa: CASSQDPGLNQPQHF; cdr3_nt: TGTGCCAGCAGCCAAGATCCGGGCCTCAATCAGCCCCAGCATTTT
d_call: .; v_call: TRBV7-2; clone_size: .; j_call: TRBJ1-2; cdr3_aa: CASSQTGNYGYTF; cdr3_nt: TGTGCCAGCAGCCAAACAGGGAACTATGGCTACACCTTC
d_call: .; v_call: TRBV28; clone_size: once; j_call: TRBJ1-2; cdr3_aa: CASSLVTWSVSYGYTF; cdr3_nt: TGTGCCAGCAGTTTGGTAACGTGGTCCGTCAGCTATGGCTACACCTTC
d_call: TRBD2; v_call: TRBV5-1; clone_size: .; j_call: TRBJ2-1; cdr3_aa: CASSRPGGGNEQFF; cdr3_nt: TGCGCCAGCTCGCGTCCGGGAGGAGGCAATGAGCAGTTCTTC
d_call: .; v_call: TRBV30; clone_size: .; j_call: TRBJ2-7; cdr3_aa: CAWSVTGLLQYF; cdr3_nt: TGTGCCTGGAGTGTGACTGGCCTGCTGCAGTACTTC
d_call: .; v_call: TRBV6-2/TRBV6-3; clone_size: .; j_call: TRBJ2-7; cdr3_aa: CASSYRSEQYF; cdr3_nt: TGTGCCAGCAGTTACCGTTCCGAGCAGTACTTC
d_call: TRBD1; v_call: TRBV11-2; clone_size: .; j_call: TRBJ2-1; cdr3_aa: CASSFLGTGSYNEQFF; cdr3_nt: TGTGCCAGCAGCTTTTTGGGGACAGGGTCCTACAATGAGCAGTTCTTC
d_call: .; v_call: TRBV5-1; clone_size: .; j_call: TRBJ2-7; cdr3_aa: CASSLVEGGGYEQYF; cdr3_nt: TGCGCCAGCAGCTTGGTGGAGGGCGGCGGTTACGAGCAGTACTTC
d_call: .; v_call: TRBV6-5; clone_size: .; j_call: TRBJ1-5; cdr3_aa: CASSLDRWEQPQHF; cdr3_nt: TGTGCCAGCAGTCTGGACAGATGGGAACAGCCCCAGCATTTT
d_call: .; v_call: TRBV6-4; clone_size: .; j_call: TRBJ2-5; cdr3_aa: CASSDSRGGTQYF; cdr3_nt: TGTGCCAGCAGTGACTCGAGGGGAGGGACCCAGTACTTC
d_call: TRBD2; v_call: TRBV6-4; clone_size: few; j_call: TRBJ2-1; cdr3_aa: CASSDAGGMNEQFF; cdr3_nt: TGTGCCAGCAGTGATGCGGGAGGGATGAATGAGCAGTTCTTC
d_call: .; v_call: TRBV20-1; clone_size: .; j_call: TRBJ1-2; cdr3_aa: CSAGDLGLDYGYTF; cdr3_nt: TGCAGTGCTGGTGATCTCGGGTTAGACTATGGCTACACCTTC
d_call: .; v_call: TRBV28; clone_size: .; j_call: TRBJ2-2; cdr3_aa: CASSFTGGSGELFF; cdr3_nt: TGTGCCAGCAGTTTCACTGGGGGGTCCGGGGAGCTGTTTTTT
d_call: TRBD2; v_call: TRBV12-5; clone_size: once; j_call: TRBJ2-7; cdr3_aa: CASGLFGGTSTYEQYF; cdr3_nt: TGTGCTAGTGGTTTGTTTGGGGGGACTAGCACCTACGAGCAGTACTTC
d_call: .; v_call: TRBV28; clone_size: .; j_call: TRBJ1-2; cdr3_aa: CASSLEERFQGAGYTF; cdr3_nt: TGTGCCAGCAGTTTAGAAGAACGGTTTCAGGGCGCCGGCTACACCTTC
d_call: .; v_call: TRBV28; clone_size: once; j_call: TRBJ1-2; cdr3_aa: CASSLGRASYGYTF; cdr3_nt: TGTGCCAGCAGTTTGGGGAGGGCCTCCTATGGCTACACCTTC
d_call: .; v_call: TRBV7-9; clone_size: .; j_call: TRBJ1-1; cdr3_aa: CASSPVGTEAFF; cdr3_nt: TGTGCCAGCAGTCCAGTGGGGACTGAAGCTTTCTTT
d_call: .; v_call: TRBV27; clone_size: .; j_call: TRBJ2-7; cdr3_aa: CASGYEQYF; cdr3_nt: TGTGCCAGCGGCTACGAGCAGTACTTC
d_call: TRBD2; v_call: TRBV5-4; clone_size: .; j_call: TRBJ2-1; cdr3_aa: CAGSGRARSSYNEQFF; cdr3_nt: TGTGCCGGTAGCGGGAGGGCCCGAAGCTCCTACAATGAGCAGTTCTTC
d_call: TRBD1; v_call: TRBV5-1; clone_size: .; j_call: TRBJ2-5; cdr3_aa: CASSSDRGETQYF; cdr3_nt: TGCGCCAGCAGCTCGGACAGGGGAGAGACCCAGTACTTC
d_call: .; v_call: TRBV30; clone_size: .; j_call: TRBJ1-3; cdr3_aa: CACHDGTFGNTIYF; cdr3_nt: TGTGCTTGCCATGACGGGACGTTCGGAAACACCATATATTTT
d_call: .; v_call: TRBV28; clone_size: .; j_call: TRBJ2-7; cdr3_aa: CATSLLADEQYF; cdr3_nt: TGTGCCACCTCCCTACTAGCCGACGAGCAGTACTTC
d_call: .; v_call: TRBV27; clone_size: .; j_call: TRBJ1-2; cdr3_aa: CASSLRVVGYGYTF; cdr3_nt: TGTGCCAGCAGTCTCAGGGTAGTTGGCTATGGCTACACCTTC
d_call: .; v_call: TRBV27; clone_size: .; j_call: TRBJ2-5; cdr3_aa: CASSPGQPRRETQYF; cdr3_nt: TGTGCCAGCAGTCCGGGACAACCCCGGCGGGAGACCCAGTACTTC
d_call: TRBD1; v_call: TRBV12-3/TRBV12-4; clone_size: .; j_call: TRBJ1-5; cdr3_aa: CASRGTVYQPQHF; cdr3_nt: TGTGCCAGCAGAGGGACAGTTTATCAGCCCCAGCATTTT